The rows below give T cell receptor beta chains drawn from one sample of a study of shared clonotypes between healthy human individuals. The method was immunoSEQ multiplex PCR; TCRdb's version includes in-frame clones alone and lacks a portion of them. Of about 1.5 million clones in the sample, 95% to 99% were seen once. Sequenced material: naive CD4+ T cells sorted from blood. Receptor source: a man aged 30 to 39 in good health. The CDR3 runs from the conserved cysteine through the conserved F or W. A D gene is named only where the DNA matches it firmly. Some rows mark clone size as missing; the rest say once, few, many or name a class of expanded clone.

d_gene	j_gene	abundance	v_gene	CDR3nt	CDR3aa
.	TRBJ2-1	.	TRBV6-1	TGTGCCAGCAGTGATCGAAGGGGGGATGAGCAGTTCTTC	CASSDRRGDEQFF
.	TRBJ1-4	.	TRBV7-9	TGTGCCAGCAGCTTAATAGTAAGCAATGAAAAACTGTTTTTT	CASSLIVSNEKLFF
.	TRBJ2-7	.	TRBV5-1	TGCGCCAGCAGCCTACAATCGGACCTCCCTGCCTACGAGCAGTACTTC	CASSLQSDLPAYEQYF
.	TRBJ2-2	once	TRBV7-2	TGTGCCAGCAGTCCTAGGTGGGCTGCCCCCCGGGGCTTCACCGGGGAGCTGTTTTTT	CASSPRWAAPRGFTGELFF
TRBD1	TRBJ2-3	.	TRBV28	TGTGCCAGCAGTTCACTCCAGACAGGGGGCACAGATACGCAGTATTTT	CASSSLQTGGTDTQYF
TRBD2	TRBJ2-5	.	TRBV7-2	TGTGCCAGCAGCCGAGACGGACTAGCGGAAGAGACCCAGTACTTC	CASSRDGLAEETQYF
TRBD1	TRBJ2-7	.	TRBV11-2	TGTGCCAGCAGCCTGACCGGGACAGGGGTCGAGCAGTACTTC	CASSLTGTGVEQYF
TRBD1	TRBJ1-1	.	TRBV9	TGTGCCAGCAGCGCCCAACCGGGACAGGGGGCGAATATGGCTTTCTTT	CASSAQPGQGANMAFF
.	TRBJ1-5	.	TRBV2	TGTGCCAGCAGTGAAGGGGGGCGCAGAGAAAATCAGCCCCAGCATTTT	CASSEGGRRENQPQHF
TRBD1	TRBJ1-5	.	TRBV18	TGTGCCAGCTCACCGGGACAGGGAGGTGGCAATCAGCCCCAGCATTTT	CASSPGQGGGNQPQHF
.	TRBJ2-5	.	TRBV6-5	TGTGCCAGCAGACCGCCCGGCCGGGAGACCCAGTACTTC	CASRPPGRETQYF
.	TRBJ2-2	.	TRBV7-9	TGTGCCAGCAGCTTAGAGTCAGGCGGGGAGCTGTTTTTT	CASSLESGGELFF
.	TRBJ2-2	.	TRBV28	TGTGCCAGCAGTAAGGGAGCCGGGGAGCTGTTTTTT	CASSKGAGELFF
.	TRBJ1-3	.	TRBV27	TGTGCCAGCCAGTCGGGGCTCGGAAACACCATATATTTT	CASQSGLGNTIYF